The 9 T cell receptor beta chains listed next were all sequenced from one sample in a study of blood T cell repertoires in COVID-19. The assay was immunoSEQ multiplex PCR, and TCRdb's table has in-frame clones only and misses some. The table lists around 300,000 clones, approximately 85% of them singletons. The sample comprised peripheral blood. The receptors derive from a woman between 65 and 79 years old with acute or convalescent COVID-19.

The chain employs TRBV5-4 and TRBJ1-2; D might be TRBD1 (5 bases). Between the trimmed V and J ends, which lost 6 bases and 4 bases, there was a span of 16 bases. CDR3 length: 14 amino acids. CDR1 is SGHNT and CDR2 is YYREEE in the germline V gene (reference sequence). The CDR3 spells CASTDRPDPYGYTF. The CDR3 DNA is TGTGCCAGCACCGACAGACCCGATCCCTATGGCTACACCTTC.

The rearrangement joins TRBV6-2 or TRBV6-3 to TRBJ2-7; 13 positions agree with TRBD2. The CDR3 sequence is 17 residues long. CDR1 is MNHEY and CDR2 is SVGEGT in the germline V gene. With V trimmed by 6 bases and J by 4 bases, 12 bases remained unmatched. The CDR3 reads CASSNPRTSGGRYEQYF. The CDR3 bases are TGTGCCAGCAGCAACCCTAGGACTAGCGGGGGCCGTTACGAGCAGTACTTC.

For the CDR3, the DNA is TGTGCCAGCAGCTTGGCGGGGACAGGGAACTACGAGCAGTACTTC. Translating gives CASSLAGTGNYEQYF. This chain connects TRBV5-4 to TRBJ2-7; 9 nucleotides agree with TRBD1. Germline assignment: CDR1 SGHNT and CDR2 YYREEE (reference sequence). This CDR3 has 15 residues. The V and J ends lost 0 bases and 3 bases, in that order; junction bases with no gene match: 4. Combining the CDR3 with reference TRBV5-4 and TRBJ2-7 gives the whole variable domain ETGVTQSPTHLIKTRGQQVTLRCSSQSGHNTVSWYQQALGQGPQFIFQYYREEENGRGNFPPRFSGLQFPNYSSELNVNALELDDSALYLCASSLAGTGNYEQYFGPGTRLTVT.

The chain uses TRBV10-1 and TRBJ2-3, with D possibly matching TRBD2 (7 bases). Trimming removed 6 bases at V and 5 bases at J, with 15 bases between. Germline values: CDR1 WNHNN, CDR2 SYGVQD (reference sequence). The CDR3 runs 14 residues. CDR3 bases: TGCGCCAGCAGCCGGGGGGCCGTTGAAGATACGCAGTATTTT. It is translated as CASSRGAVEDTQYF.

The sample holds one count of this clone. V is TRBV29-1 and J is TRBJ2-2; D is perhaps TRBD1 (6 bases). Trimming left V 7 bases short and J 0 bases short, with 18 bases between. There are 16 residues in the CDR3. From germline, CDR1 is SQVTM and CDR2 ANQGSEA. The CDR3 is CSAGGRVAANTGELFF. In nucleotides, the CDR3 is TGCAGCGCTGGGGGCCGTGTGGCTGCGAACACCGGGGAGCTGTTTTTT.

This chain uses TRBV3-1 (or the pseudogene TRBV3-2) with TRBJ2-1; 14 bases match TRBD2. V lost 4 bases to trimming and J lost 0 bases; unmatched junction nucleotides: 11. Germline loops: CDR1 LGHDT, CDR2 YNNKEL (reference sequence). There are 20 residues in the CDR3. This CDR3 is CASSPWTSGGTAYSYNEQFF. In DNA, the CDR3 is TGTGCCAGCAGCCCCTGGACTAGCGGGGGGACCGCCTACTCCTACAATGAGCAGTTCTTC.

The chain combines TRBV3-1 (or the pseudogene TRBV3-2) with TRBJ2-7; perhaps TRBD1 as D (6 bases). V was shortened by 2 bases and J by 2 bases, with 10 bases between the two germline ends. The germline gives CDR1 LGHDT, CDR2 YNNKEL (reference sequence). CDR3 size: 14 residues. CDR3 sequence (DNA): TGTGCCAGCAGCCAAAACAGGGCACCCTACGAGCAGTACTTC. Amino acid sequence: CASSQNRAPYEQYF.

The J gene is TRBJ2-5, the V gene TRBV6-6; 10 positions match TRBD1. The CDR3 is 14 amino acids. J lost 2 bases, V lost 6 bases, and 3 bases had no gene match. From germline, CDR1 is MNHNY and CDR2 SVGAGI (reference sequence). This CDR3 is CASRRGQGQETQYF. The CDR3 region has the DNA TGTGCCAGCAGACGGGGACAGGGGCAAGAGACCCAGTACTTC.

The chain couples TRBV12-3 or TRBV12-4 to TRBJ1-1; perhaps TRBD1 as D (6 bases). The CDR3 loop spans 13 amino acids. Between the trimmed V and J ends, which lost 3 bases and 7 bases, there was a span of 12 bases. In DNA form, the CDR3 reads TGTGCCAGCAGTTTCGGGGGGCCCGTTGAAGCTTTCTTT. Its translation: CASSFGGPVEAFF.